This T cell receptor (beta chain) was captured in a study of response to subunit inactivated influenza vaccine. Study results and caveats: The authors suggested that every seasonal influenza vaccination recruits few new T cells.

Germline CDR1 and CDR2: MNHEY and SMNVEV (reference sequence). V lost 6 bases, J lost 8 bases, and 9 bases stayed unmatched. This CDR3 has 15 residues. Notes on this clonotype: Its target is not known.

Using its own MiXCR run on the RT-PCR reads, TCRdb lists one record per CDR3 protein. Here the sample spans 200,000 to 300,000 distinct CDR3 sequences, 12% being singletons. The chain joins TRBV27 to TRBJ2-2; 10 positions agree with TRBD1. Sequencing was performed on non-naive T cells sorted from PBMCs, taken roughly 15 days before vaccination. The receptor was isolated from a man in his forties or fifties who received an inactivated influenza vaccine. In DNA form, the CDR3 reads TGTGCCAGCAGGGGGACAGGGGTTCGAGGTGGGGAGCTGTTTTTT. This sequence encodes CASRGTGVRGGELFF.